This TCR beta chain was recorded in a study of blood T cell repertoires in COVID-19. Germline V CDR1 and CDR2: MNHEY, SVGAGI. Trimming took off 3 bases at V and 7 bases at J, with 9 bases between the two ends. CDR3 length equals 12 residues. This table comes from immunoSEQ multiplex PCR, and its TCRdb copy is limited to in-frame clones, with some not included. The profile shows a few hundred thousand clones, roughly 77% of them singletons. This clone occurred once. Other DNA sequences from this sample encode an identical CDR3 as well. Sequenced input: peripheral blood. The receptor's source is a woman of 80 years or more with acute or convalescent COVID-19. The rearrangement uses TRBV6-5 and TRBJ1-2, with D possibly matching TRBD1 (6 bases). CDR3 sequence (DNA): TGTGCCAGCAGTTATGGGGGCGGTGGCTACACCTTC. Encoded protein: CASSYGGGGYTF.